The 8 T cell receptor beta chains reported below all come from one sample, sequenced in a study of response to subunit inactivated influenza vaccine (dated by TCRdb to the late 2010s). Libraries came from RT-PCR. The instrument was an Illumina HiSeq 2500. TCRdb reprocessing: public reads trimmed at Q25 with fastp, clones called with MiXCR, in-frame beta chains kept. Here each entry gathers all rows of one CDR3 protein and keeps the most common genes and DNA. In all, the sample holds 600,000 to 850,000 distinct CDR3 sequences, and 14% of those were seen once. Of the sample, less than 8.5% is held by the ten largest clones. Sequencing used PBMCs from blood, obtained approximately 15 days before vaccination. Receptors were obtained from a man aged 45 to 65 who received an inactivated influenza vaccine. Donor details come from another sample of the same person, matched by shared clones.

The rearrangement uses TRBV7-9 and TRBJ2-7, with D perhaps matching TRBD1 or TRBD2 (5 bases each). Trimming left V 2 bases short and J 0 bases short, with 11 bases between. This CDR3 comprises 15 residues. In germline, CDR1 is SEHNR, CDR2 FQNEAQ (reference sequence). CDR3: CASSLMWGNSYEQYF. CDR3 nucleotide sequence: TGTGCCAGCAGCTTAATGTGGGGGAACTCCTACGAGCAGTACTTC.

There are many counts of this clonotype. The V gene is TRBV5-1, the J gene TRBJ2-5; possible D gene TRBD1, 5 bases. The germline V gene encodes CDR1 SGHRS and CDR2 YFSETQ. V dropped 0 bases and J dropped 0 bases, with 6 bases sitting between them. The CDR3 runs 14 residues. The CDR3 DNA reads TGCGCCAGCAGCTTGGACAGGAACCAAGAGACCCAGTACTTC. This sequence encodes CASSLDRNQETQYF.

This clonotype has just a few counts. The chain couples TRBV30 to TRBJ1-2; no clear D gene. V was shortened by 3 bases and J by 6 bases, with 14 bases between the two germline ends. CDR1 GTSNPN and CDR2 SVGIG come from the germline V gene (reference sequence). The CDR3 loop spans 13 amino acids. CDR3 residues: CAWRPKVGDGYTF. CDR3 DNA sequence: TGTGCCTGGAGGCCCAAGGTCGGGGATGGCTACACCTTC.

The chain links TRBV6-2 or TRBV6-3 to TRBJ1-1, with a possible D match to TRBD1 (6 bases). Germline CDR1 MNHEY, CDR2 SVGEGT. Trimming removed 2 bases from V and 2 bases from J, with 12 bases in between. This CDR3 contains 15 residues. The DNA for the CDR3 is TGTGCCAGCAGTTACGGGGCAGGGGTTAACACTGAAGCTTTCTTT. Its translation is CASSYGAGVNTEAFF.

The sample holds many counts of this clonotype. J is TRBJ1-5 and V is TRBV29-1; the D gene is possibly TRBD1 (6 bases). The germline V gene has CDR1 SQVTM and CDR2 ANQGSEA. V lost 4 bases, J lost 2 bases, and 12 bases lay in between. This CDR3 is built from 14 residues. The CDR3 DNA reads as TGCAGCGTTGCACTGGCAGGGGGCAATCAGCCCCAGCATTTT. Translation gives CSVALAGGNQPQHF. The variable domain in full, completed from reference TRBV29-1 and TRBJ1-5, reads SAVISQKPSRDICQRGTSLTIQCQVDSQVTMMFWYRQQPGQSLTLIATANQGSEATYESGFVIDKFPISRPNLTFSTLTVSNMSPEDSSIYLCSVALAGGNQPQHFGDGTRLSIL.

V gene TRBV12-3 or TRBV12-4 combines with J gene TRBJ2-1; 7 bases match TRBD2. The junction had 12 bases not matched to a gene; V was cut back by 3 bases and J by 7 bases. This CDR3 comprises 16 residues. CDR3: CASSFGLGGGRNEQFF. CDR3 coding DNA: TGTGCCAGCAGTTTCGGTTTGGGGGGGGGAAGGAATGAGCAGTTCTTC.

The chain recombines TRBV7-2 with TRBJ1-1; no reliable D call. The V gene's germline CDR1 is SGHTA and CDR2 FQGNSA. CDR3 size: 14 residues. The V end was cut by 2 bases, the J end by 1 base, with 8 bases between. CDR3 in amino acids: CASSLHNKNTEAFF. CDR3 in DNA: TGTGCCAGCAGCTTACACAACAAGAACACTGAAGCTTTCTTT.

The chain employs TRBV11-2 and TRBJ2-2, with D unresolved. Trimming took 3 bases from V and 7 from J, leaving 6 bases between them. CDR3 length: 12 amino acids. Germline CDR1 SGHAT, CDR2 FQNNGV. This chain's CDR3 is CASSFLDGELFF. CDR3 coding DNA: TGTGCCAGCAGCTTCTTGGACGGGGAGCTGTTTTTT.